This T cell receptor beta chain was sequenced for a study of T cell changes during pregnancy in multiple sclerosis. Germline CDR1 and CDR2: MNHEY and SVGAGI. The CDR3 contains 15 residues. Trimming left V 4 bases short and J 0 bases short, with 12 bases between. Sequencing used immunoSEQ multiplex PCR; TCRdb keeps in-frame clones, though not all of them. Here the sample spans 15,000 to 25,000 clones, 88% being singletons. The chain combines TRBV6-5 with TRBJ1-1; no definite D call. The sample in question was CD8+ T cells from peripheral blood mononuclear cells, obtained in the third trimester of pregnancy. The TCR was taken from a female donor in good health, enrolled as a control in a pregnancy study. CDR3 region: CASSSMDFVNTEAFF. The CDR3, as DNA: TGTGCCAGCAGTTCAATGGACTTTGTGAACACTGAAGCTTTCTTT.